The 12 T cell receptor beta chains below come from one sample, sequenced in a study of cytomegalovirus exposure and HLA in healthy donors. The PCR made use of 60 Vbeta and 13 Jbeta primers. Profiled with immunoSEQ multiplex PCR; TCRdb holds only in-frame clones, not every one. Counted here are 120,000 or so clones, approximately 10% occurring once; the ten biggest clones make up approximately 4.5%. Sequenced sample: PBMCs. The receptors shown here come from a woman aged 18-29 years in good health and CMV-seropositive.

The gene calls are TRBV4-1 and TRBJ2-5, with 8 bases that match TRBD2. From germline, CDR1 is MGHRA and CDR2 YSYEKL. J was trimmed by 6 bases and V by 1 base; bases with no gene match: 7. This CDR3 has 15 amino acids. CDR3 coding DNA: TGCGCCAGCAGCCAAGCCGGGGGGGTGGGGAAGACCCAGTACTTC. This translates into CASSQAGGVGKTQYF.

This clone was counted only a few times. CDR3 protein: CASSPLAGRSYEQYF. The CDR3 DNA is TGCGCCAGCAGCCCGCTAGCGGGTAGATCCTACGAGCAGTACTTC. V usage is TRBV5-1 and J usage is TRBJ2-7; 8 bases map to TRBD2. Per the germline V gene, CDR1 is SGHRS and CDR2 is YFSETQ. J lost 1 base, V lost 4 bases, and 7 bases had no gene match. This CDR3 is built from 15 residues.

The V gene is TRBV7-6, the J gene TRBJ2-1, with D perhaps matching TRBD2 (5 bases). Per the germline V gene, CDR1 is SGHVS and CDR2 is FNYEAQ. CDR3 size: 15 residues. The V end was cut by 5 bases, the J end by 1 base, with 12 bases between. The CDR3 sequence: CASSPTSKSYNEQFF. As DNA, the CDR3 is TGTGCCAGCAGCCCAACTAGTAAGTCCTACAATGAGCAGTTCTTC.

This clone was found once. The chain has TRBV6-6 and TRBJ2-5; 10 nucleotides line up with TRBD1. Germline V CDR1 and CDR2: MNHNY, SVGAGI (reference sequence). The CDR3 extends over 15 amino acids. V lost 5 bases and J lost 1; bases outside the gene matches: 4. The CDR3 region has the DNA TGTGCCAGCAGTGAGACAGGGGGCCCCCAAGAGACCCAGTACTTC. It is translated as CASSETGGPQETQYF.

The chain employs TRBV4-1 and TRBJ2-7; no clear D. The V end lost 3 bases, the J end lost 3 bases, and 12 bases lay between the germline ends. Germline-derived CDR1 and CDR2 are MGHRA and YSYEKL. The length of the CDR3 is 14 residues. CDR3 sequence (DNA): TGCGCCAGCAGCCAGTTACAGAAGTACTACGAGCAGTACTTC. Its protein product is CASSQLQKYYEQYF.

A few counts support this clone. The V gene is TRBV11-2, the J gene TRBJ1-4; no clear D. V was cut by 1 base and J by 0 bases, with 6 bases left in between. Germline CDR1 and CDR2: SGHAT and FQNNGV. CDR3 length: 15 amino acids. The CDR3 spells CASSLGATTNEKLFF. As DNA, the CDR3 is TGTGCCAGCAGCTTAGGGGCGACAACTAATGAAAAACTGTTTTTT.

The CDR3 DNA sequence: TGTGCCAGCAGTTTGCAGGGGGCTTCTCGTAAACTGTTTTTT. Its protein is CASSLQGASRKLFF. This chain joins TRBV28 and TRBJ1-4; the match to TRBD1 covers 8 bases. V was pared by 3 bases and J by 11 bases, with 8 bases of the junction left unmatched. CDR1 is MDHEN and CDR2 is SYDVKM in the germline V gene. The CDR3 spans 14 residues.

This sequence joins TRBV6-6 and TRBJ1-3, with D possibly TRBD1 on 6 matching bases. Germline CDR1 reads MNHNY; CDR2 reads SVGAGI (reference sequence). V lost 10 bases and J lost 0, with 10 bases in between. This CDR3 contains 13 residues. The DNA for the CDR3 is TGTGCCACCGGACAGATCTCTGGAAACACCATATATTTT. Translating gives CATGQISGNTIYF.

In nucleotides, the CDR3 is TGCGCCAGCAGCTTGGACAGGGGGGATTCCTACGAGCAGTACTTC. It yields the protein CASSLDRGDSYEQYF. The V gene is TRBV5-1, the J gene TRBJ2-5, with 8 bases that match TRBD1. The end of the DNA is better explained by TRBJ2-7, so the J call may be wrong. The CDR3 has 15 amino acids. Germline V gives CDR1 SGHRS, CDR2 YFSETQ.

A few counts support this clone. J is TRBJ1-1 and V is TRBV19; 8 bases are a match to TRBD1. The CDR3 is 14 amino acids. J lost 5 bases, V lost 7 bases, and 9 bases had no gene match. Germline CDR1 is LNHDA and CDR2 is SQIVND (reference sequence). CDR3: CASKPGGRYTEAFF. The CDR3 DNA sequence: TGTGCCAGTAAGCCAGGGGGCAGGTATACTGAAGCTTTCTTT.

The rearrangement uses TRBV11-2 and TRBJ1-3; D gene unclear. Trimming stripped 5 bases from V and 2 bases from J, with 10 bases between. The CDR3 spans 14 residues. The V gene's germline CDR1 is SGHAT and CDR2 FQNNGV. The DNA for the CDR3 is TGTGCCAGCAGCCTCGGTACGGCTGGAAACACCATATATTTT. Protein: CASSLGTAGNTIYF.

This clone was found a few times. The chain employs TRBV14 and TRBJ2-3; a possible D gene is TRBD1 (5 bases). Germline CDR1 reads SGHDN; CDR2 reads FVKESK. The CDR3 is 11 amino acids. V was pared by 1 base and J by 11 bases, with 7 bases between. CDR3 sequence (DNA): TGTGCCAGCAGCCAAGGGGGCAGGCAGTATTTT. It translates to CASSQGGRQYF.